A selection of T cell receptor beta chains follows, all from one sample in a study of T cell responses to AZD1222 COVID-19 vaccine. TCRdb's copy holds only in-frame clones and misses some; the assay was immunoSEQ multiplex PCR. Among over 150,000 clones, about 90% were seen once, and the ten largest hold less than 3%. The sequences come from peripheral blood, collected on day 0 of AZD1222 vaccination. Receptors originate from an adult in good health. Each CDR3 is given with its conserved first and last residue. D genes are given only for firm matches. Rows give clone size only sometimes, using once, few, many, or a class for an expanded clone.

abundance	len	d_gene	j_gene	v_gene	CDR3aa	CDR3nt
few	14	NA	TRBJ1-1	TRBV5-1	CASSLGQGATEAFF	TGCGCCAGCAGCTTAGGGCAGGGAGCCACTGAAGCTTTCTTT
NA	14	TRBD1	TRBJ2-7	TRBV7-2	CASSPDRSTYEQYF	TGTGCCAGCAGCCCGGACAGGTCCACCTACGAGCAGTACTTC
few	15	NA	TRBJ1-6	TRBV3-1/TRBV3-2	CASGPRSSYNSPLHF	TGTGCCAGCGGGCCTCGGAGCTCCTATAATTCACCCCTCCACTTT
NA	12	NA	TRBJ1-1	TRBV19	CASREGWTEAFF	TGTGCCAGTAGGGAGGGATGGACTGAAGCTTTCTTT
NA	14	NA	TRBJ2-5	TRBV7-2	CASSLAGSQETQYF	TGTGCCAGCAGCTTAGCTGGCAGCCAAGAGACCCAGTACTTC
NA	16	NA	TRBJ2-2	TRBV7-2	CASSARVGAGTGELFF	TGTGCCAGCAGCGCACGCGTAGGGGCGGGCACCGGGGAGCTGTTTTTT
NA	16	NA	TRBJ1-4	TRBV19	CASSIQSAPTNEKLFF	TGTGCCAGTAGTATCCAGTCTGCTCCAACTAATGAAAAACTGTTTTTT
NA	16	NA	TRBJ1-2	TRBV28	CASIRTSDRHIYGYTF	TGTGCCAGCATCCGCACCTCGGACCGCCACATTTATGGCTACACCTTC
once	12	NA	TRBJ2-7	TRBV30	CAWSVLGNEQYF	TGTGCCTGGAGTGTACTGGGAAACGAGCAGTACTTC
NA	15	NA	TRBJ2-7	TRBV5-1	CASSFGRTLPAEQYF	TGCGCCAGCAGCTTCGGCAGAACCCTCCCTGCCGAGCAGTACTTC
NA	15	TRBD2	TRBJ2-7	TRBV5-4	CASSWGLAASYEQYF	TGTGCCAGCAGTTGGGGACTAGCGGCCTCCTACGAGCAGTACTTC
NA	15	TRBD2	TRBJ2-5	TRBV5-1	CASSFTSGGRETQYF	TGCGCCAGCAGCTTTACTAGCGGGGGCAGGGAGACCCAGTACTTC
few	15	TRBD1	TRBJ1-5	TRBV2	CASSGQGTNNQPQHF	TGTGCCAGCAGTGGACAGGGTACGAACAATCAGCCCCAGCATTTT
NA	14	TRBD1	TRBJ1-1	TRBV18	CASSLGQGSTEAFF	TGTGCCAGCTCACTAGGACAGGGAAGCACTGAAGCTTTCTTT
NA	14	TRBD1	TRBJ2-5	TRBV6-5	CASMDRGGGETQYF	TGTGCCAGCATGGACAGGGGAGGAGGCGAGACCCAGTACTTC
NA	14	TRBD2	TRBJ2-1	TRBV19	CASSLGGRGNEQFF	TGTGCCAGTAGTCTGGGCGGGAGGGGGAATGAGCAGTTCTTC
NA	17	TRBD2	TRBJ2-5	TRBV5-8	CASSLARLAGVRETQYF	TGTGCCAGCAGCTTGGCTAGACTAGCGGGAGTGAGAGAGACCCAGTACTTC
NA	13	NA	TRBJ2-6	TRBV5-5	CASSLDLDNVLTF	TGTGCCAGCAGCTTGGACCTTGACAACGTCCTGACTTTC
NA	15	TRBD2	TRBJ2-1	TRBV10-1	CASRAGPNPYNEQFF	TGCGCCAGTAGAGCGGGACCAAATCCCTACAATGAGCAGTTCTTC
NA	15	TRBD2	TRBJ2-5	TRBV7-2	CASSLGGLLEETQYF	TGTGCCAGCAGCTTAGGGGGACTACTCGAAGAGACCCAGTACTTC
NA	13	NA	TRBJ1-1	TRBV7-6	CASSLAAYTEAFF	TGTGCCAGCAGCTTAGCTGCGTACACTGAAGCTTTCTTT
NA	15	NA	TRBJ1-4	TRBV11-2	CASSFFLSGDEKLFF	TGTGCCAGCAGCTTTTTTCTGTCTGGGGATGAAAAACTGTTTTTT
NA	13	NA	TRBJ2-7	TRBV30	CAWSVGGSYEQYF	TGTGCCTGGAGTGTCGGGGGTTCCTACGAGCAGTACTTC
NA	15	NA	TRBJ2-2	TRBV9	CASSRVGSGTGELFF	TGTGCCAGCAGCAGAGTCGGGAGCGGCACCGGGGAGCTGTTTTTT
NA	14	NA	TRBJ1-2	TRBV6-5	CASSYEEGGRGYTF	TGTGCCAGCAGTTACGAGGAGGGAGGCCGCGGCTACACCTTC
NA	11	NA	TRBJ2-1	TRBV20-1	CSARLGSLGFF	TGCAGTGCTAGACTAGGCTCCCTGGGGTTCTTC
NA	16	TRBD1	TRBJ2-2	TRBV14	CASSQDLQGEAGELFF	TGTGCCAGCAGCCAAGATCTACAGGGGGAGGCCGGGGAGCTGTTTTTT
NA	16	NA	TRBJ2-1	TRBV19	CASSTRLPSSYNEQFF	TGTGCCAGTAGTACCCGACTCCCCAGCTCCTACAATGAGCAGTTCTTC
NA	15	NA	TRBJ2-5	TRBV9	CASSPREGQQETQYF	TGTGCCAGCAGCCCCAGAGAAGGACAGCAAGAGACCCAGTACTTC
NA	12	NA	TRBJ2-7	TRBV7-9	CASSLGDYEQYF	TGTGCCAGCAGCTTAGGGGACTACGAGCAGTACTTC
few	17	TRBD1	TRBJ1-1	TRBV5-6	CASTQLRDRDLNTEAFF	TGTGCCAGCACCCAGCTCCGGGACAGGGACTTAAACACTGAAGCTTTCTTT
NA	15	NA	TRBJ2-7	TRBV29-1	CSVEKSGDNSYEQYF	TGCAGCGTTGAAAAGTCAGGCGATAACTCCTACGAGCAGTACTTC
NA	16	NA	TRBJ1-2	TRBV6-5	CASSYSNKGGGKGYTF	TGTGCCAGCAGTTACTCGAATAAGGGCGGGGGAAAAGGCTACACCTTC
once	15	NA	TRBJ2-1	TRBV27	CASSLSSDAYNEQFF	TGTGCCAGCAGTTTATCCAGCGACGCCTACAATGAGCAGTTCTTC
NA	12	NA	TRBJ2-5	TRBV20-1	CSASPGAETQYF	TGCAGTGCTAGTCCCGGCGCGGAGACCCAGTACTTC
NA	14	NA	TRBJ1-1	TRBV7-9	CASSPTGFSTEAFF	TGTGCCAGCAGCCCTACGGGTTTTAGCACTGAAGCTTTCTTT
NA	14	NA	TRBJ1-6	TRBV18	CASSFQVDNSPLHF	TGTGCCAGCTCATTTCAGGTAGATAATTCACCCCTCCACTTT
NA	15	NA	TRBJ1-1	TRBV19	CASSPGRLGDTEAFF	TGTGCCAGTAGCCCCGGTCGGCTTGGCGACACTGAAGCTTTCTTT
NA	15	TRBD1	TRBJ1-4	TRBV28	CASSQLGTGKEKLFF	TGTGCCAGCAGTCAACTCGGGACAGGGAAAGAAAAACTGTTTTTT
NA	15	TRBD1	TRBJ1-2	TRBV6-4	CASSGWTGVDYGYTF	TGTGCCAGCAGCGGGTGGACAGGGGTAGACTATGGCTACACCTTC
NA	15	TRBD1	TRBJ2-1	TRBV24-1	CATSGQGDLYNEQFF	TGTGCCACCAGTGGACAGGGGGACCTCTACAATGAGCAGTTCTTC
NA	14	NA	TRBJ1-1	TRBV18	CASSVSVRNTEAFF	TGTGCCAGCTCCGTTTCCGTGAGGAACACTGAAGCTTTCTTT
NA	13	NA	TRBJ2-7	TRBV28	CASSSGGVDEQYF	TGTGCCAGCAGTTCCGGAGGAGTCGACGAGCAGTACTTC
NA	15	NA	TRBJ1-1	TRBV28	CASRVRGLGNTEAFF	TGTGCCAGCAGGGTCCGGGGGCTAGGGAACACTGAAGCTTTCTTT
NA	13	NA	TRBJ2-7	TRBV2	CASRGAFRHEQYF	TGTGCCAGCAGGGGCGCATTCAGGCACGAGCAGTACTTC
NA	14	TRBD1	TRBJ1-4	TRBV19	CASSPRDRPEKLFF	TGTGCCAGTAGCCCCCGGGACAGGCCCGAAAAACTGTTTTTT
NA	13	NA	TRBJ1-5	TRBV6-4	CASATAENQPQHF	TGTGCCAGCGCCACCGCAGAGAATCAGCCCCAGCATTTT
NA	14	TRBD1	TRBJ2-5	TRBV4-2	CASSQDRAKKTQYF	TGTGCCAGCAGCCAGGACAGGGCTAAGAAGACCCAGTACTTC